The 5 T cell receptor beta chains presented below share a single source sample, sequenced in a study of shared clonotypes between healthy human individuals. Positive CCR7 selection of CD45RO-negative cells yielded the naive CD8 cells, and terminally differentiated effector memory CD45RA+ cells were excluded. TCRdb keeps only in-frame clones here, not all; method: immunoSEQ multiplex PCR. Seen here are more than 2 million clones, 93% observed once, and the top ten hold approximately 1.7%. Sequenced material: naive CD8+ T cells from PBMCs. The receptors shown here come from a young man in good health. Some clones in this sample may be carry-over from other donors' samples.

V gene TRBV11-2 combines with J gene TRBJ2-5; no clear D. The germline V gene encodes CDR1 SGHAT and CDR2 FQNNGV. V lost 5 bases and J lost 7, with 20 bases in between. The CDR3 has 15 residues. CDR3 sequence: CASSGRRGPLTTQYF. The CDR3 DNA is TGTGCCAGCAGCGGACGTCGCGGTCCTCTCACGACCCAGTACTTC.

The rearrangement uses TRBV19 and TRBJ1-2; D may be TRBD1 (5 bases). Trimming pared 6 bases from V and 0 bases from J, leaving 17 bases between. The germline gives CDR1 LNHDA, CDR2 SQIVND (reference sequence). The CDR3 runs 16 residues. CDR3 DNA sequence: TGTGCCAGTAGCGAGAGACGACAGCAGACTAACTATGGCTACACCTTC. Amino acids: CASSERRQQTNYGYTF.

The chain joins TRBV5-5 to TRBJ2-7; D not resolved. CDR3 length: 14 amino acids. Trimming left V 2 bases short and J 0 bases short, with 9 bases between. Looked up from germline, CDR1 is SGHKS and CDR2 is YYEKEE (reference sequence). In DNA, the CDR3 is TGTGCCAGCAGCTTAGTCGGACGCTCCTACGAGCAGTACTTC. Translated: CASSLVGRSYEQYF.

This chain connects TRBV5-1 to TRBJ2-3; 7 bases map to TRBD1. Per the germline V gene, CDR1 is SGHRS and CDR2 is YFSETQ. V lost 2 bases, J lost 2 bases, and 8 bases stayed unmatched. The CDR3 length is 16 residues. The DNA for the CDR3 is TGCGCCAGCAGCTTTCCGACAGGGTACAACACAGATACGCAGTATTTT. It translates to CASSFPTGYNTDTQYF.

The chain joins TRBV15 to TRBJ2-5; D is possibly TRBD1 (6 bases). Germline CDR1 and CDR2: LNHNV and YYDKDF (reference sequence). With 3 bases removed from V and 2 bases from J, the gap between germline ends came to 16 bases. The CDR3 covers 16 residues. CDR3: CATSSTYGQGQETQYF. The CDR3 bases are TGTGCCACCAGCAGTACCTACGGGCAGGGGCAAGAGACCCAGTACTTC.